This TCR beta chain stems from a study of graft-versus-host responses after intestinal transplantation. About the study: Each of the recipients got a multivisceral, liver-intestinal, or isolated intestinal transplant. Anti-thymocyte globulin was used for induction in all recipients, who then took tacrolimus and steroids for 2 to 4 years.

Grafts had their tissue processed, releasing intraepithelial and lamina propria lymphocytes. Profiling relied on immunoSEQ multiplex PCR, and the TCRdb table lists in-frame clones only, not all of them. Here the sample spans approximately 17,000 clones, 83% being singletons. Germline V gives CDR1 MDHEN, CDR2 SYDVKM. The CDR3 length is 14 residues. V lost 3 bases, J lost 1 base, and 7 bases lay in between. Only one count was recorded for this clone. Here the sequenced sample was ileum tissue, taken less than 600 days after intestinal transplantation. This chain links TRBV28 with TRBJ1-5, with unresolved D. This receptor was obtained from a human patient who received an intestinal transplant, so some T cells may come from the graft donor. The CDR3 DNA reads as TGTGCCAGCAGTTTTCTCTCCAGCAATCAGCCCCAGCATTTT. Translation gives CASSFLSSNQPQHF.